Below are 5 T cell receptor beta chains sequenced from a single sample in a study of control samples from healthy donors and cancer patients. Data came from immunoSEQ multiplex PCR; TCRdb stores just in-frame clones and leaves some out. This sample carries 50,000 or so clones, 80% of them seen once, and the ten largest clones take roughly a tenth. The sample comprised blood. The receptors shown here come from an older man in good health.

This rearrangement joins TRBV5-8 to TRBJ1-2; TRBD1 agrees at 8 bases. The ends lost 4 bases at V and 7 bases at J; junction bases unmatched: 12. Germline V gene data show CDR1 as SGHTS and CDR2 as YDEGEE. The CDR3 runs to 15 residues. CDR3 nucleotide sequence: TGTGCCAGCAGCCCCGACAGGGGAAGGTTTGGTGGCTACACCTTC. This gives the protein CASSPDRGRFGGYTF.

This chain joins TRBV14 and TRBJ2-5; maybe TRBD1 (5 bases). V was clipped by 1 base and J by 1 base, with 13 bases between them. CDR3 length: 16 residues. In germline, CDR1 is SGHDN, CDR2 FVKESK. CDR3 in amino acids: CASSQGKRGPQETQYF. The CDR3 coding sequence is TGTGCCAGCAGCCAAGGCAAAAGGGGCCCCCAAGAGACCCAGTACTTC.

This clone was seen more than once but under ten times. V gene TRBV28 combines with J gene TRBJ2-6; TRBD1 is a possible D gene (6 bases). V was trimmed by 5 bases and J by 3 bases, leaving 17 bases between them. Per the germline V gene, CDR1 is MDHEN and CDR2 is SYDVKM. The CDR3 extends over 17 amino acids. CDR3 amino acids: CASSPQTGNFGANVLTF. CDR3 nucleotides: TGTGCCAGCAGTCCTCAAACAGGGAACTTTGGGGCCAACGTCCTGACTTTC.

The chain employs TRBV5-4 and TRBJ2-7; D unclear. V was trimmed by 0 bases and J by 0 bases, leaving 7 bases between them. This CDR3 spans 14 amino acids. The V gene's germline CDR1 is SGHNT and CDR2 YYREEE (reference sequence). CDR3 sequence reads: CASSLGRHSYEQYF. The CDR3 DNA reads as TGTGCCAGCAGCTTGGGCAGGCACTCCTACGAGCAGTACTTC.

The chain carries TRBV7-2 and TRBJ2-3; D tentatively reads TRBD1 or TRBD2 (6 bases each). Trimming left V 1 base short and J 8 bases short, with 19 bases between. There are 16 residues in the CDR3. CDR1 and CDR2 from the germline V gene are SGHTA and FQGNSA. In DNA form, the CDR3 reads TGTGCCAGCAGCTTAGAAGGGGGGAGGTCTCTGGGTACGCAGTATTTT. Residues: CASSLEGGRSLGTQYF.